A selection of T cell receptor beta chains follows, all from one sample in a study of cytomegalovirus exposure and HLA in healthy donors. Clones were read by immunoSEQ multiplex PCR, and TCRdb kept only the in-frame ones, dropping some. The sample lists roughly 330,000 clones; roughly nine tenths were seen once. The sequencing input was PBMCs. The receptors stem from a woman aged 25-40 years in good health and CMV-seropositive. The CDR3 runs from the conserved cysteine through the conserved F or W. The order of the fields is CDR3 protein, CDR3 DNA, V gene, D gene, clone size, J gene, CDR3 length. A D gene is named only where the DNA matches it firmly. The size entry is marked missing in some rows and otherwise reads once, few, many or a size class.

CDR3aa: CASSFSGTGNSPLHF
CDR3nt: TGTGCCAGCAGTTTCTCCGGGACAGGGAATTCACCCCTCCACTTT
v_gene: TRBV27
d_gene: TRBD1
abundance: .
j_gene: TRBJ1-6
len: 15

CDR3aa: CASSFLYGTGEAFF
CDR3nt: TGTGCCAGCAGTTTCCTTTACGGGACAGGGGAAGCTTTCTTT
v_gene: TRBV6-4
d_gene: TRBD1
abundance: .
j_gene: TRBJ1-1
len: 14

CDR3aa: CASSRGNTEAFF
CDR3nt: TGCGCCAGCAGCCGGGGGAACACTGAAGCTTTCTTT
v_gene: TRBV5-1
d_gene: .
abundance: once
j_gene: TRBJ1-1
len: 12

CDR3aa: CSVQEGSGTGELFF
CDR3nt: TGCAGCGTGCAGGAGGGGTCGGGTACCGGGGAGCTGTTTTTT
v_gene: TRBV29-1
d_gene: .
abundance: .
j_gene: TRBJ2-2
len: 14

CDR3aa: CSVKGRADSPLHF
CDR3nt: TGCAGCGTGAAAGGGAGGGCGGATTCACCCCTCCACTTT
v_gene: TRBV29-1
d_gene: .
abundance: .
j_gene: TRBJ1-6
len: 13

CDR3aa: CASSWDNEQFF
CDR3nt: TGCGCCAGCAGCTGGGACAATGAGCAGTTCTTC
v_gene: TRBV5-1
d_gene: .
abundance: few
j_gene: TRBJ2-1
len: 11

CDR3aa: CASSLSSVSGGLFEQFF
CDR3nt: TGTGCCAGCAGTTTATCGAGTGTGAGCGGGGGTCTCTTTGAGCAGTTCTTC
v_gene: TRBV27
d_gene: TRBD2
abundance: .
j_gene: TRBJ2-1
len: 17

CDR3aa: CAWSVFYGDNEQFF
CDR3nt: TGTGCCTGGAGTGTATTTTACGGGGACAATGAGCAGTTCTTC
v_gene: TRBV30
d_gene: .
abundance: .
j_gene: TRBJ2-1
len: 14

CDR3aa: CASSVSSVWDIGELFF
CDR3nt: TGTGCCAGCAGTGTGTCTTCAGTATGGGATATCGGGGAGCTGTTTTTT
v_gene: TRBV27
d_gene: .
abundance: .
j_gene: TRBJ2-2
len: 16

CDR3aa: CASSLLGQGGSEQYF
CDR3nt: TGTGCCAGCAGCTTATTAGGGCAGGGAGGGAGCGAGCAGTACTTC
v_gene: TRBV7-3
d_gene: TRBD2
abundance: .
j_gene: TRBJ2-7
len: 15

CDR3aa: CAWSVGTGSTDTQYF
CDR3nt: TGTGCCTGGAGTGTTGGGACAGGTAGCACAGATACGCAGTATTTT
v_gene: TRBV30
d_gene: TRBD1
abundance: once
j_gene: TRBJ2-3
len: 15

CDR3aa: CASSVRDSSYEQYF
CDR3nt: TGCGCCAGCAGCGTCCGGGACAGTTCCTACGAGCAGTACTTC
v_gene: TRBV5-1
d_gene: TRBD1
abundance: .
j_gene: TRBJ2-7
len: 14

CDR3aa: CASKPPLAGGLSYEQYF
CDR3nt: TGTGCCAGCAAACCCCCGCTAGCGGGAGGCCTCTCCTACGAGCAGTACTTC
v_gene: TRBV5-5
d_gene: TRBD2
abundance: .
j_gene: TRBJ2-7
len: 17

CDR3aa: CASSVDFSGANVLTF
CDR3nt: TGTGCCAGCAGCGTAGATTTTTCTGGGGCCAACGTCCTGACTTTC
v_gene: TRBV9
d_gene: .
abundance: .
j_gene: TRBJ2-6
len: 15

CDR3aa: CASSRQSPIAGGISEQYF
CDR3nt: TGCGCCAGCAGCCGACAATCCCCAATAGCGGGAGGGATTAGCGAGCAGTACTTC
v_gene: TRBV5-1
d_gene: TRBD2
abundance: .
j_gene: TRBJ2-7
len: 18

CDR3aa: CASSMSRDREYEQYF
CDR3nt: TGTGCCAGCAGCATGTCCCGGGACAGGGAATACGAGCAGTACTTC
v_gene: TRBV28
d_gene: TRBD1
abundance: .
j_gene: TRBJ2-7
len: 15

CDR3aa: CASSYISGSLGELFF
CDR3nt: TGTGCCAGCAGTTATATAAGCGGGAGCCTTGGGGAGCTGTTTTTT
v_gene: TRBV6-6
d_gene: TRBD2
abundance: .
j_gene: TRBJ2-2
len: 15

CDR3aa: CSVRVSGAGETQYF
CDR3nt: TGCAGCGTCCGAGTTTCAGGGGCTGGGGAGACCCAGTACTTC
v_gene: TRBV29-1
d_gene: .
abundance: .
j_gene: TRBJ2-5
len: 14

CDR3aa: CASSGLGLAGGPETQYF
CDR3nt: TGTGCCAGCAGTGGGCTAGGGTTAGCGGGAGGCCCCGAGACCCAGTACTTC
v_gene: TRBV2
d_gene: TRBD2
abundance: .
j_gene: TRBJ2-5
len: 17

CDR3aa: CASSLGTGGFGTDTQYF
CDR3nt: TGCGCCAGCAGCCTTGGGACAGGGGGTTTCGGCACAGATACGCAGTATTTT
v_gene: TRBV4-3
d_gene: TRBD1
abundance: .
j_gene: TRBJ2-3
len: 17

CDR3aa: CASSLRTGTNTEAFF
CDR3nt: TGTGCCAGCAGCTTAAGGACAGGGACAAACACTGAAGCTTTCTTT
v_gene: TRBV7-9
d_gene: TRBD1
abundance: .
j_gene: TRBJ1-1
len: 15

CDR3aa: CASRFRDKSQPQHF
CDR3nt: TGTGCCAGCAGATTTCGGGACAAAAGTCAGCCCCAGCATTTT
v_gene: TRBV28
d_gene: .
abundance: .
j_gene: TRBJ1-5
len: 14

CDR3aa: CASSLVSSYEQYF
CDR3nt: TGTGCCAGCAGCTTGGTGAGCTCCTACGAGCAGTACTTC
v_gene: TRBV5-5
d_gene: .
abundance: few
j_gene: TRBJ2-7
len: 13

CDR3aa: CSVGTGYTEAFF
CDR3nt: TGCAGCGTTGGAACAGGGTACACTGAAGCTTTCTTT
v_gene: TRBV29-1
d_gene: .
abundance: .
j_gene: TRBJ1-1
len: 12

CDR3aa: CASSQGSSYEQYF
CDR3nt: TGTGCCAGCAGCCAGGGGAGCTCCTACGAGCAGTACTTC
v_gene: TRBV7-3
d_gene: .
abundance: .
j_gene: TRBJ2-7
len: 13

CDR3aa: CAWSVKVTSYEQYF
CDR3nt: TGTGCCTGGAGTGTAAAGGTCACCTCCTACGAGCAGTACTTC
v_gene: TRBV30
d_gene: .
abundance: .
j_gene: TRBJ2-7
len: 14

CDR3aa: CSVEDRKATGELFF
CDR3nt: TGCAGCGTTGAGGACAGGAAAGCAACCGGGGAGCTGTTTTTT
v_gene: TRBV29-1
d_gene: TRBD1
abundance: once
j_gene: TRBJ2-2
len: 14

CDR3aa: CASSFRFGELFF
CDR3nt: TGTGCCAGCAGCTTTAGGTTCGGGGAGCTGTTTTTT
v_gene: TRBV11-2
d_gene: .
abundance: .
j_gene: TRBJ2-2
len: 12

CDR3aa: CASSLAMGGTDTEAFF
CDR3nt: TGTGCCAGCAGCTTGGCCATGGGGGGTACCGACACTGAAGCTTTCTTT
v_gene: TRBV5-6
d_gene: .
abundance: .
j_gene: TRBJ1-1
len: 16

CDR3aa: CSVSVEGDEAFF
CDR3nt: TGCAGCGTCTCGGTCGAGGGCGATGAAGCTTTCTTT
v_gene: TRBV29-1
d_gene: .
abundance: .
j_gene: TRBJ1-1
len: 12

CDR3aa: CASSFGGGYTGELFF
CDR3nt: TGCGCCAGCAGCTTCGGGGGCGGGTACACCGGGGAGCTGTTTTTT
v_gene: TRBV5-1
d_gene: .
abundance: few
j_gene: TRBJ2-2
len: 15

CDR3aa: CASSLGSNYGYTF
CDR3nt: TGTGCCAGCAGCTTGGGCAGTAACTATGGCTACACCTTC
v_gene: TRBV5-4
d_gene: .
abundance: .
j_gene: TRBJ1-2
len: 13

CDR3aa: CASSLAQGYYGYTF
CDR3nt: TGTGCCAGCAGCTTAGCGCAGGGGTACTATGGCTACACCTTC
v_gene: TRBV7-9
d_gene: .
abundance: .
j_gene: TRBJ1-2
len: 14

CDR3aa: CASSRAGSYNEQFF
CDR3nt: TGTGCCAGCAGCCGGGCAGGGTCCTACAATGAGCAGTTCTTC
v_gene: TRBV14
d_gene: .
abundance: .
j_gene: TRBJ2-1
len: 14

CDR3aa: CASSQEGDSPLHF
CDR3nt: TGCGCCAGCAGCCAAGAAGGCGATTCACCCCTCCACTTT
v_gene: TRBV4-3
d_gene: .
abundance: .
j_gene: TRBJ1-6
len: 13

CDR3aa: CASSIGVSGRQETQYF
CDR3nt: TGTGCCAGTAGTATAGGGGTTAGCGGGAGGCAAGAGACCCAGTACTTC
v_gene: TRBV19
d_gene: TRBD2
abundance: .
j_gene: TRBJ2-5
len: 16

CDR3aa: CASSPALGGYTF
CDR3nt: TGTGCCAGCAGCCCGGCGTTGGGTGGCTACACCTTC
v_gene: TRBV5-6
d_gene: .
abundance: .
j_gene: TRBJ1-2
len: 12

CDR3aa: CASSLARFFGELFF
CDR3nt: TGTGCCAGCAGTCTTGCGCGTTTTTTTGGGGAGCTGTTTTTT
v_gene: TRBV27
d_gene: .
abundance: .
j_gene: TRBJ2-2
len: 14

CDR3aa: CASSLNWSEKLFF
CDR3nt: TGCGCCAGCAGCTTAAACTGGAGTGAAAAACTGTTTTTT
v_gene: TRBV5-1
d_gene: .
abundance: once
j_gene: TRBJ1-4
len: 13

CDR3aa: CASTERAGRTGANVLTF
CDR3nt: TGTGCCAGCACCGAGAGGGCGGGGAGGACTGGGGCCAACGTCCTGACTTTC
v_gene: TRBV28
d_gene: .
abundance: .
j_gene: TRBJ2-6
len: 17

CDR3aa: CASSQEPGSNQPQHF
CDR3nt: TGTGCCAGCAGCCAAGAACCAGGTAGCAATCAGCCCCAGCATTTT
v_gene: TRBV4-2
d_gene: .
abundance: .
j_gene: TRBJ1-5
len: 15

CDR3aa: CATSSPVMTRTTGELFF
CDR3nt: TGTGCCACCAGCAGCCCGGTCATGACGAGGACGACCGGGGAGCTGTTTTTT
v_gene: TRBV15
d_gene: .
abundance: .
j_gene: TRBJ2-2
len: 17

CDR3aa: CASSLGQVSDEQYF
CDR3nt: TGTGCCAGCAGTTTAGGGCAGGTCTCTGACGAGCAGTACTTC
v_gene: TRBV28
d_gene: .
abundance: .
j_gene: TRBJ2-7
len: 14

CDR3aa: CASSIRGTGLEELFF
CDR3nt: TGTGCCAGCAGCATCCGGGGGACAGGGCTTGAGGAACTGTTTTTT
v_gene: TRBV9
d_gene: TRBD1
abundance: .
j_gene: TRBJ1-4
len: 15

CDR3aa: CAWSVNSPGYTF
CDR3nt: TGTGCCTGGAGTGTTAACTCCCCTGGCTACACCTTC
v_gene: TRBV30
d_gene: .
abundance: few
j_gene: TRBJ1-2
len: 12

CDR3aa: CASSSDRDTQYF
CDR3nt: TGTGCCAGCAGCTCCGACCGGGATACGCAGTATTTT
v_gene: TRBV27
d_gene: .
abundance: .
j_gene: TRBJ2-3
len: 12

CDR3aa: CASSLPGLAGLWTQYF
CDR3nt: TGTGCCAGCAGCCTACCGGGACTAGCGGGGCTGTGGACCCAGTACTTC
v_gene: TRBV6-4
d_gene: TRBD2
abundance: many
j_gene: TRBJ2-5
len: 16

CDR3aa: CASSPPGRVEAGELFF
CDR3nt: TGTGCCAGCAGTCCCCCAGGCAGGGTCGAGGCCGGGGAGCTGTTTTTT
v_gene: TRBV27
d_gene: .
abundance: .
j_gene: TRBJ2-2
len: 16

CDR3aa: CATSRGGAGAYEQYF
CDR3nt: TGTGCCACCAGCAGAGGGGGGGCGGGGGCTTACGAGCAGTACTTC
v_gene: TRBV15
d_gene: .
abundance: .
j_gene: TRBJ2-7
len: 15

CDR3aa: CASSEYIAVEQFF
CDR3nt: TGTGCCAGCAGTGAATATATCGCGGTTGAGCAGTTCTTC
v_gene: TRBV25-1
d_gene: .
abundance: .
j_gene: TRBJ2-1
len: 13

CDR3aa: CSVLGTSGGAQETQYF
CDR3nt: TGCAGCGTTCTCGGGACTAGCGGGGGGGCCCAAGAGACCCAGTACTTC
v_gene: TRBV29-1
d_gene: TRBD2
abundance: .
j_gene: TRBJ2-5
len: 16